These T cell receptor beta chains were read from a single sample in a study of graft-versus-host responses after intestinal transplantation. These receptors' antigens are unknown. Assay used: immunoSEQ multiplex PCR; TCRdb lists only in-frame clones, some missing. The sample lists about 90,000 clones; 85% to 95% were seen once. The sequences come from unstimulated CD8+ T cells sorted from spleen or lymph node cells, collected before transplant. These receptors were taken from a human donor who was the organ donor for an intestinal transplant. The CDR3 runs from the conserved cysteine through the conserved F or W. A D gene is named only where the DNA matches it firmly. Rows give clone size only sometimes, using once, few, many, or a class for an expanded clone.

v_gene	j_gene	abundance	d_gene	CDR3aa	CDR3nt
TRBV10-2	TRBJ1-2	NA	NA	CASSESRQGTNYGYTF	TGCGCCAGCAGTGAGTCGAGGCAGGGGACTAACTATGGCTACACCTTC
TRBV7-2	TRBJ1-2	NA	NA	CASTGAGDWGYGYTF	TGTGCCAGCACGGGGGCGGGGGACTGGGGCTATGGCTACACCTTC
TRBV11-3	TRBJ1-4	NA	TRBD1	CASSSYRGSSANEKLFF	TGTGCCAGCAGCTCCTACAGGGGAAGTTCGGCGAATGAAAAACTGTTTTTT
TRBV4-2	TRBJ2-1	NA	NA	CASSQAIRGNEQFF	TGTGCCAGCAGCCAAGCCATAAGGGGGAATGAGCAGTTCTTC
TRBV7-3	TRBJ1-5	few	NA	CAGSVQPQHF	TGTGCCGGCTCAGTTCAGCCCCAGCATTTT
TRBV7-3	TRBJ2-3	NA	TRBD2	CASSSWTSGGRSRQYF	TGTGCCAGCAGCTCCTGGACTAGCGGGGGAAGGTCGAGGCAGTATTTT
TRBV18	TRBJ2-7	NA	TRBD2	CASSQLSYGGRNYEQYF	TGTGCCAGCTCACAACTGTCTTACGGCGGGAGGAACTACGAGCAGTACTTC
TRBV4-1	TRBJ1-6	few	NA	CASSQATRPSGSNSPLHF	TGCGCCAGCAGCCAAGCTACCAGACCTAGTGGAAGTAATTCACCCCTCCACTTT
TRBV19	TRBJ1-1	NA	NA	CASSYGVRAEAFF	TGTGCCAGTAGTTACGGGGTTCGGGCTGAAGCTTTCTTT
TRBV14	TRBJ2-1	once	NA	CASSQGSAAYNEQFF	TGTGCCAGCAGCCAAGGGAGCGCCGCCTACAATGAGCAGTTCTTC
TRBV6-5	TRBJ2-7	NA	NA	CASSLSGIPSYEQYF	TGTGCCAGCAGCCTGTCCGGGATTCCCTCCTACGAGCAGTACTTC
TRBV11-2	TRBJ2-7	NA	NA	CASSSPGAPTYEQYF	TGTGCCAGCAGCTCCCCAGGGGCCCCTACCTACGAGCAGTACTTC
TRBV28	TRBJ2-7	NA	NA	CASSLSYRVREDYEQYF	TGTGCCAGCAGTTTAAGTTACAGGGTTCGGGAGGACTACGAGCAGTACTTC
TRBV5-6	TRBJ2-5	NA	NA	CASSFRVLVYQETQYF	TGTGCCAGCAGCTTTCGTGTTCTCGTGTACCAAGAGACCCAGTACTTC
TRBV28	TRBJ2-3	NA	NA	CASSLGGDTQYF	TGTGCCAGCAGTTTAGGAGGAGATACGCAGTATTTT
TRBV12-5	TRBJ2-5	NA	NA	CASAGAGAEETQYF	TGTGCTAGTGCCGGCGCAGGGGCGGAGGAGACCCAGTACTTC